These 26 T cell receptor beta chains were all obtained from the same sample, sequenced in a study of cytomegalovirus exposure and HLA in healthy donors (dated by TCRdb to 2015 to 2018). Libraries were built with the immunoSEQ multiplex PCR assay. The multiplex PCR relied on a mix of 60 forward primers for TCR Vbeta segments and 13 reverse primers for TCR Jbeta segments. Imported from immuneACCESS, the table was reduced by TCRdb to in-frame sequences with V and J called. These copies leave out some clones; in studies compared against another copy, an unresolved V gene accounts for under half, and the cause of the remainder is not known. This sample holds tens of thousands of clones; approximately 78% were observed only once. The top ten clonotypes cover 6.5% to 8% of the sample. The sequenced sample consisted of PBMCs. The source of these receptors is a human donor in good health.

This rearrangement joins TRBV4-1 to TRBJ1-3; TRBD1 matches 9 bases. The V gene's germline CDR1 is MGHRA and CDR2 YSYEKL. The V gene end was trimmed by 0 bases and the J gene end by 2 bases; junction bases not matched to a gene: 2. The length of the CDR3 is 16 residues. DNA for the CDR3: TGCGCCAGCAGCCAAGAACAGGGGGCGGCTGGAAACACCATATATTTT. Amino acids: CASSQEQGAAGNTIYF.

This clone was seen a few times. The J gene is TRBJ2-3, the V gene TRBV5-8; 9 positions agree with TRBD2. The V and J ends lost 1 base and 2 bases, in that order; junction bases with no gene match: 5. The CDR3 contains 16 residues. Per the germline V gene, CDR1 is SGHTS and CDR2 is YDEGEE. CDR3 in DNA: TGTGCCAGCAGCTTGTCCCTAGCGGGGAACACAGATACGCAGTATTTT. As protein: CASSLSLAGNTDTQYF.

DNA for the CDR3: TGTGCCAGTAGTTCGGGGACAGGTTCCAGCAATCAGCCCCAGCATTTT. It is translated as CASSSGTGSSNQPQHF. The rearrangement joins TRBV19 to TRBJ1-5; 8 bases agree with TRBD1. CDR3 length equals 16 residues. Germline lookup yields CDR1 LNHDA and CDR2 SQIVND (reference sequence). V lost 5 bases to trimming and J lost 1 base; unmatched junction nucleotides: 7.

A few counts support this clone. This chain connects TRBV11-3 to TRBJ2-7; D gene uncertain. V was shortened by 4 bases and J by 0 bases, with 4 bases between the two germline ends. This CDR3 is 12 amino acids long. Germline CDR1 reads SGHNT; CDR2 reads YENEEA. The CDR3 region has the DNA TGTGCCAGCAGCTCCAGCTCCTACGAGCAGTACTTC. Translating it yields CASSSSSYEQYF.

The sample holds one count of this clone. The chain combines TRBV13 with TRBJ2-7; 7 bases are a match to TRBD1. Germline CDR1 PRHDT, CDR2 FYEKMQ (reference sequence). The CDR3 spans 14 residues. The J segment lost 0 bases and the V segment lost 7 bases, leaving 6 bases of the junction unmatched. The CDR3: CASTQGESSYEQYF. The CDR3, as DNA: TGTGCCAGCACCCAGGGGGAGAGCTCCTACGAGCAGTACTTC. The full variable domain, with the rest looked up from reference TRBV13 and TRBJ2-7, is AAGVIQSPRHLIKEKRETATLKCYPIPRHDTVYWYQQGPGQDPQFLISFYEKMQSDKGSIPDRFSAQQFSDYHSELNMSSLELGDSALYFCASTQGESSYEQYFGPGTRLTVT.

This chain uses TRBV27 with TRBJ2-7; 8 bases match TRBD2. This CDR3 is 17 amino acids long. The trim removed 6 bases at V and 3 bases at J, leaving 16 bases unmatched. Germline-derived CDR1 and CDR2 are MNHEY and SMNVEV (reference sequence). The CDR3 here is CASRHQSSGGPYYEQYF. The DNA of the CDR3 is TGTGCCAGCAGACATCAAAGTTCGGGGGGGCCATACTACGAGCAGTACTTC.

The V gene is TRBV9, the J gene TRBJ1-2, with TRBD1 identical over 7 bases. Germline V CDR1 and CDR2: SGDLS, YYNGEE. This CDR3 comprises 16 residues. V lost 0 bases and J lost 2; bases outside the gene matches: 7. The CDR3, as DNA: TGTGCCAGCAGCGTAGACGGGACAGACGTAAACTATGGCTACACCTTC. Translation gives CASSVDGTDVNYGYTF.

This chain links TRBV18 with TRBJ1-4; 9 bases map to TRBD1. Trimming cost V 2 bases and J 8 bases; bases outside gene matches: 6. Germline CDR1 is KGHSH and CDR2 is LQKENI. The CDR3 has 15 amino acids. The CDR3 loop reads CASSPGRDRVEKLFF. CDR3 coding DNA: TGTGCCAGCTCACCAGGTCGGGACAGGGTGGAAAAACTGTTTTTT. The full variable domain, rest sourced from reference TRBV18 and TRBJ1-4, is NAGVMQNPRHLVRRRGQEARLRCSPMKGHSHVYWYRQLPEEGLKFMVYLQKENIIDESGMPKERFSAEFPKEGPSILRIQQVVRGDSAAYFCASSPGRDRVEKLFFGSGTQLSVL.

The genes are TRBV27 and TRBJ1-6, with 8 bases aligning to TRBD1. V was clipped by 6 bases and J by 5 bases; unmatched bases: 3. This CDR3 has 14 amino acids. The germline V gene encodes CDR1 MNHEY and CDR2 SMNVEV (reference sequence). Here the CDR3 reads CASRTGGNNSPLHF. Here the CDR3 DNA reads TGTGCCAGCAGAACAGGGGGAAATAATTCACCCCTCCACTTT.

This clone was counted a few times. The chain combines TRBV5-8 with TRBJ1-4; D gene ambiguous. Trimming took off 0 bases at V and 8 bases at J, with 23 bases between the two ends. Germline V gene sequence: CDR1 SGHTS, CDR2 YDEGEE. This CDR3 is 18 amino acids long. The CDR3 reads CASSLALYMAETGEKLFF. In DNA, the CDR3 is TGTGCCAGCAGCTTGGCCCTCTACATGGCGGAAACGGGGGAAAAACTGTTTTTT. The full variable domain, in which reference TRBV5-8 and TRBJ1-4 provide the parts outside the CDR3, is EAGVTQSPTHLIKTRGQQATLRCSPISGHTSVYWYQQALGLGLQFLLWYDEGEERNRGNFPPRFSGRQFPNYSSELNVNALELEDSALYLCASSLALYMAETGEKLFFGSGTQLSVL.

This clone appeared once. The V gene is TRBV7-2, the J gene TRBJ2-5, with TRBD1 as a possible D gene (7 bases). The CDR3 totals 15 residues. Trimming took 6 bases from V and 2 from J, leaving 16 bases between them. In germline, CDR1 is SGHTA, CDR2 FQGNSA. This CDR3 is CASSQPAGGQETQYF. CDR3 DNA sequence: TGTGCCAGCAGTCAACCGGCAGGGGGGCAAGAGACCCAGTACTTC.

V gene TRBV19 combines with J gene TRBJ1-2; TRBD1 is a possible D gene (5 bases). The CDR3 spans 13 residues. Germline CDR1 reads LNHDA; CDR2 reads SQIVND (reference sequence). Trimming removed 7 bases at V and 1 base at J, with 10 bases between. The DNA for the CDR3 is TGTGCCAGTACCCGGGGGAGTAACTATGGCTACACCTTC. Translated, it gives CASTRGSNYGYTF. Full variable domain (outside the CDR3, taken from reference TRBV19 and TRBJ1-2): DGGITQSPKYLFRKEGQNVTLSCEQNLNHDAMYWYRQDPGQGLRLIYYSQIVNDFQKGDIAEGYSVSREKKESFPLTVTSAQKNPTAFYLCASTRGSNYGYTFGSGTRLTVV.

V and J are TRBV11-3 and TRBJ2-7; 9 bases are shared with TRBD1. There are 14 residues in the CDR3. V was clipped by 6 bases and J by 3 bases; unmatched bases: 6. Germline CDR1 SGHNT, CDR2 YENEEA. CDR3 sequence reads: CASSPRDRDYEQYF. The CDR3 bases are TGTGCCAGCAGTCCGAGGGACAGGGACTACGAGCAGTACTTC. The entire variable domain, with the rest obtained from reference TRBV11-3 and TRBJ2-7, is as follows: EAGVVQSPRYKIIEKKQPVAFWCNPISGHNTLYWYLQNLGQGPELLIRYENEEAVDDSQLPKDRFSAERLKGVDSTLKIQPAELGDSAVYLCASSPRDRDYEQYFGPGTRLTVT.

This sequence joins TRBV6-1 and TRBJ1-4; unclear D gene. Germline CDR1 is MNHNS and CDR2 is SASEGT. The CDR3 totals 17 residues. V was pared by 2 bases and J by 2 bases, with 15 bases between. The CDR3 sequence is CASSEPRRSSTNEKLFF. CDR3 coding DNA: TGTGCCAGCAGTGAACCCAGGAGGAGTAGTACTAATGAAAAACTGTTTTTT.

J is TRBJ1-5 and V is TRBV6-1, with 12 bases fitting TRBD1. Germline V lookup: CDR1 MNHNS, CDR2 SASEGT. The CDR3 is 15 amino acids. After removal of 5 bases from V and 6 bases from J, the junction contained 5 bases not matched to a gene. Here the CDR3 DNA reads TGTGCCAGCAGTAACCGGGACAGGGGGCCTCAGCCCCAGCATTTT. Translated: CASSNRDRGPQPQHF.

CDR3 in DNA: TGTGCCAGCAGGGTGGGCGGGGGGGCTTACAATGAGCAGTTCTTC. Translated: CASRVGGGAYNEQFF. The rearrangement links TRBV6-5 to TRBJ2-1; 9 bases map to TRBD2. Germline CDR1 reads MNHEY; CDR2 reads SVGAGI. This CDR3 contains 15 residues. V dropped 6 bases and J dropped 4; count of bases not matched to a gene: 7.

V usage is TRBV19 and J usage is TRBJ2-5; TRBD1 might be the D (6 bases). The DNA matches TRBJ2-7 better at its end, which makes the J call doubtful. Germline V lookup: CDR1 LNHDA, CDR2 SQIVND (reference sequence). There are 14 residues in the CDR3. CDR3 DNA: TGTGCCAGTAGTTTGAGACAGGACGCCTACGAGCAGTACTTC. This encodes CASSLRQDAYEQYF.

This clone was counted between two and nine times. This sequence joins TRBV14 and TRBJ2-5; the match to TRBD2 covers 11 bases. From germline, CDR1 is SGHDN and CDR2 FVKESK. V lost 5 bases, J lost 1 base, and 0 bases stayed unmatched. The CDR3 runs 14 residues. The CDR3, as DNA: TGTGCCAGCAGCGGACTAGCGGGCCAAGAGACCCAGTACTTC. This gives the protein CASSGLAGQETQYF.

The rearrangement links TRBV7-9 to TRBJ1-2, with D hard to call. Germline CDR1 SEHNR, CDR2 FQNEAQ (reference sequence). V was pared by 1 base and J by 4 bases, with 13 bases between. CDR3 length equals 15 residues. CDR3 residues: CASSLESPLVYGYTF. For the CDR3, the DNA is TGTGCCAGCAGCTTAGAATCGCCACTGGTCTATGGCTACACCTTC.

This clone was detected only once. The chain couples TRBV11-3 to TRBJ2-5; TRBD1 matches at 10 bases. Germline V gene sequence: CDR1 SGHNT, CDR2 YENEEA. With V trimmed by 5 bases and J by 7 bases, 10 bases remained unmatched. The CDR3 runs 15 residues. CDR3 in DNA: TGTGCCAGCAGCCTGGGACAGGGGTCGGTGGGGACCCAGTACTTC. This sequence encodes CASSLGQGSVGTQYF.

Regarding this clone: Sequence at one end of the junction differs from germline and may be a read error. The chain combines TRBV7-7 with TRBJ2-1; 7 bases line up with TRBD2. The CDR3 loop spans 13 amino acids. Germline assignment: CDR1 SSHAT and CDR2 FNYEAQ (reference sequence). CDR3 sequence reads: CASSPPVSGGQFF. The DNA for the CDR3 is TGTGCTAGCAGCCCCCCTGTATCGGGGGGGCAGTTCTTC.

The chain recombines TRBV5-1 with TRBJ1-5; D perhaps matches TRBD1 (6 bases). The CDR3 runs to 14 residues. Trimming shortened V by 0 bases and J by 5 bases, and 9 bases separated the two germline ends. Per germline, CDR1 SGHRS and CDR2 YFSETQ. Here the CDR3 reads CASSLGAGDQPQHF. As DNA, the CDR3 is TGCGCCAGCAGCTTGGGGGCAGGGGATCAGCCCCAGCATTTT.

This clone has more than one count but fewer than ten. V usage is TRBV15 and J usage is TRBJ2-5, with TRBD2 matching 8 bases. There are 16 residues in the CDR3. The V gene's germline CDR1 is LNHNV and CDR2 YYDKDF (reference sequence). After removal of 5 bases from V and 4 bases from J, the junction contained 12 bases not matched to a gene. CDR3 sequence: CATSPRSGGGLETQYF. DNA of the CDR3: TGTGCCACCAGCCCGCGATCGGGGGGGGGCCTAGAGACCCAGTACTTC.

CDR3 amino acids: CASTLTGNTGELFF. The CDR3 nucleotides read TGTGCCAGTACCCTGACAGGAAACACCGGGGAGCTGTTTTTT. J is TRBJ2-2 and V is TRBV19; D might be TRBD1 (6 bases). V was clipped by 7 bases and J by 2 bases, with 11 bases between them. Germline loops: CDR1 LNHDA, CDR2 SQIVND (reference sequence). The CDR3 sequence is 14 residues long.

The chain combines TRBV5-1 with TRBJ1-3, with D tentatively TRBD1 (6 bases). Germline V gives CDR1 SGHRS, CDR2 YFSETQ. The CDR3 totals 17 residues. V lost 4 bases to trimming and J lost 0 bases, with 17 bases between them. CDR3 coding DNA: TGCGCCAGCAGCCCGGGGCCTACAGGGAGCTCTGGAAACACCATATATTTT. Protein product: CASSPGPTGSSGNTIYF.

V usage is TRBV18 and J usage is TRBJ2-7, with 7 nucleotides matching TRBD1. Germline V CDR1 and CDR2: KGHSH, LQKENI. J lost 3 bases, V lost 3 bases, and 5 bases had no gene match. The CDR3 has 14 amino acids. The CDR3 sequence is CASSPPTGVYEQYF. Here the CDR3 DNA reads TGTGCCAGCTCACCCCCTACAGGGGTCTACGAGCAGTACTTC.